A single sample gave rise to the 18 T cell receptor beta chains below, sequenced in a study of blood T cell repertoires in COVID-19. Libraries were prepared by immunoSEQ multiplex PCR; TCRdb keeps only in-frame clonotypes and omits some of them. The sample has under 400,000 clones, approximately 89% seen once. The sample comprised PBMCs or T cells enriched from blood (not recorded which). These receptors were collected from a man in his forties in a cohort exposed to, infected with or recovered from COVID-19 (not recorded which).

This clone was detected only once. CDR3 nucleotide sequence: TGTGCCAGCAGCCCACGTTTGCCGGGACAGGGACACGAGCAGTACTTC. Amino acids: CASSPRLPGQGHEQYF. The J gene is TRBJ2-7, the V gene TRBV11-2; TRBD1 aligns across 9 bases. Germline assignment: CDR1 SGHAT and CDR2 FQNNGV. The CDR3 sequence is 16 residues long. The V gene end was trimmed by 5 bases and the J gene end by 5 bases; junction bases not matched to a gene: 13.

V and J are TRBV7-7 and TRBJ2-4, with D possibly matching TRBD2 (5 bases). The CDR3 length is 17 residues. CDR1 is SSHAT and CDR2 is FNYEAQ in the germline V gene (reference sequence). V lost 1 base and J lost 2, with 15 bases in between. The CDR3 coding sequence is TGTGCCAGCAGCTTAGGGTATCCGGGGATATCCAAAAACATTCAGTACTTC. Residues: CASSLGYPGISKNIQYF.

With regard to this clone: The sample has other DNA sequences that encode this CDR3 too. CDR3: CASSPGQGKTEAFF. The CDR3 coding sequence is TGTGCCAGCTCACCTGGACAGGGGAAGACTGAAGCTTTCTTT. This sequence joins TRBV18 and TRBJ1-1; 9 bases are a match to TRBD1. The germline gives CDR1 KGHSH, CDR2 LQKENI. V lost 3 bases, J lost 5 bases, and 4 bases stayed unmatched. The CDR3 consists of 14 residues.

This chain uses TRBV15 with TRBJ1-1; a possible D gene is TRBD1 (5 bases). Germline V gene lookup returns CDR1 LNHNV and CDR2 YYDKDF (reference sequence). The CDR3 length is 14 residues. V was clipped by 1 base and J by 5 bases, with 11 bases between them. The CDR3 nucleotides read TGTGCCACCAGCAGAGCGCAGGGAGGGACTGAAGCTTTCTTT. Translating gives CATSRAQGGTEAFF. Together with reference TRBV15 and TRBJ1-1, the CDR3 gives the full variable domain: DAMVIQNPRYQVTQFGKPVTLSCSQTLNHNVMYWYQQKSSQAPKLLFHYYDKDFNNEADTPDNFQSRRPNTSFCFLDIRSPGLGDTAMYLCATSRAQGGTEAFFGQGTRLTVV.

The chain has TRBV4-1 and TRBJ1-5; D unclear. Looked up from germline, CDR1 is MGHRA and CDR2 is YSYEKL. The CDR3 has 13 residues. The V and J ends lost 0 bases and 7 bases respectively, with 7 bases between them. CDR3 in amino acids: CASSQEARQPQHF. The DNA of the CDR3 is TGCGCCAGCAGCCAAGAAGCTAGACAGCCCCAGCATTTT.

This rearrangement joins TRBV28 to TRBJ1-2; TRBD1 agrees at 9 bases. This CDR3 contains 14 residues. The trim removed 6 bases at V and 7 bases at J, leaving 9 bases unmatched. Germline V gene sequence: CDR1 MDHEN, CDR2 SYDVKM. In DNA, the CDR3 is TGTGCCAGCAGAGAACAGGGGGCGCAGGTTGGCTACACCTTC. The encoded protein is CASREQGAQVGYTF.

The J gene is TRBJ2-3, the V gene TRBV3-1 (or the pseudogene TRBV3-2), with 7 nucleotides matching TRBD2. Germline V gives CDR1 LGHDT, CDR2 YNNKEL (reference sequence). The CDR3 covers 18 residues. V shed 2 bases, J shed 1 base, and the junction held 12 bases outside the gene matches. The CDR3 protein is CASSQMLMSGTGTDTQYF. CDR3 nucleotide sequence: TGTGCCAGCAGCCAAATGCTAATGAGCGGGACCGGCACAGATACGCAGTATTTT.

CDR3 in DNA: TGTGCCAGCAGCGTAGAGGCTAGCGGGATCGCAGATACGCAGTATTTT. This sequence encodes CASSVEASGIADTQYF. The chain uses TRBV9 and TRBJ2-3; 9 positions match TRBD2. J lost 4 bases, V lost 0 bases, and 6 bases had no gene match. The CDR3 spans 16 residues. CDR1 and CDR2 from the germline V gene are SGDLS and YYNGEE.

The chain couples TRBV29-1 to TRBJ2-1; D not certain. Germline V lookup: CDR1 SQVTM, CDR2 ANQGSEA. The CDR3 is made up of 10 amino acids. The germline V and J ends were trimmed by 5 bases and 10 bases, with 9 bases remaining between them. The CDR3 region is CSVLLHEQFF. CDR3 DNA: TGCAGCGTTTTACTCCACGAGCAGTTCTTC.

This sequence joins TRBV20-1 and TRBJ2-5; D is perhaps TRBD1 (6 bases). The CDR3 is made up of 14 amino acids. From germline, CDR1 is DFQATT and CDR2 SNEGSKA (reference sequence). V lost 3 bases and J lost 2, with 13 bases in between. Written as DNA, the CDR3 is TGCAGTGCTAGTCAACAGGGTGGGCAAGAGACCCAGTACTTC. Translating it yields CSASQQGGQETQYF.

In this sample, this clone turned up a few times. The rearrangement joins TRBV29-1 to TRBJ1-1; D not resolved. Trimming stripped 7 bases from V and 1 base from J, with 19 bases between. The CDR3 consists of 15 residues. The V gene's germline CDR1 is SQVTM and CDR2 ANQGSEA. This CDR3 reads CSARPHGSGNTEAFF. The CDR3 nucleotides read TGCAGCGCCCGACCCCACGGCAGCGGGAACACTGAAGCTTTCTTT.

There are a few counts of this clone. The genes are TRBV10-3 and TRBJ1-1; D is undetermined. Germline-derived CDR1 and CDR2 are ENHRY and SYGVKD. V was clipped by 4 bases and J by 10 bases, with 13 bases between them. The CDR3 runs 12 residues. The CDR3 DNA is TGTGCCATCAGTGCGAGTAACTATCGAGCTTTCTTT. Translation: CAISASNYRAFF.

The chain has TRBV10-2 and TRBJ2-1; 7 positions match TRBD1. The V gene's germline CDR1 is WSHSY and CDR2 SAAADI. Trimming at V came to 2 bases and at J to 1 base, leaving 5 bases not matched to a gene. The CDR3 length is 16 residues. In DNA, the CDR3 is TGCGCCAGCAGTGAGGTCCGGACAGGATCCTACAATGAGCAGTTCTTC. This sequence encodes CASSEVRTGSYNEQFF.

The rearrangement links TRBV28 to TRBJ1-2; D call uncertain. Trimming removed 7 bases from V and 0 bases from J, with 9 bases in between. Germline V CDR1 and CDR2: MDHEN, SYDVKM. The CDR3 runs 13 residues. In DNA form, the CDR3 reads TGTGCCAGCAAGGAGGTCCCTAACTATGGCTACACCTTC. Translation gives CASKEVPNYGYTF.

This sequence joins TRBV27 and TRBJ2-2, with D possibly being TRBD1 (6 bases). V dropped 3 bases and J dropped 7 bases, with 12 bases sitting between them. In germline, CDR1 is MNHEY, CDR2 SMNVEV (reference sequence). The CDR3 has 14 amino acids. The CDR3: CASSFAGDNGELFF. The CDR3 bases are TGTGCCAGCAGTTTCGCAGGGGATAACGGGGAGCTGTTTTTT.

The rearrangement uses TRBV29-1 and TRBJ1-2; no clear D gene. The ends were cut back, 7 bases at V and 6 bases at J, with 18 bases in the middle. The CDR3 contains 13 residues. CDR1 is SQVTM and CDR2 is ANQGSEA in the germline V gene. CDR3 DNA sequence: TGCAGCGCCAAAATGGCCCCGAGGGATGGCTACACCTTC. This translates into CSAKMAPRDGYTF.

CDR3 sequence (DNA): TGTGCCAGCAGCCACGGGGGAGGGGGGCAGTTCTTC. It is translated as CASSHGGGGQFF. The chain uses TRBV7-8 and TRBJ2-1; maybe TRBD2 (7 bases). V shed 5 bases and J shed 12 bases, with 14 bases lying between them. Germline values: CDR1 SGHVS, CDR2 FQNEAQ. The CDR3 length is 12 residues.

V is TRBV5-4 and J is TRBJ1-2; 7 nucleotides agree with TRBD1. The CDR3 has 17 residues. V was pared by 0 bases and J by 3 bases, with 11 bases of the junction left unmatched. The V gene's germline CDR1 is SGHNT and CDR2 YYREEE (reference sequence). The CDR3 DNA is TGTGCCAGCAGCTTGGCGAAAGGACAGGCGGAATACTATGGCTACACCTTC. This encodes CASSLAKGQAEYYGYTF.